This T cell receptor beta chain was found in a study of cytomegalovirus exposure and HLA in healthy donors. Study summary: It was reported in a later analysis that the 100 to 150 validation repertoires used the same platform as the approximately 690 first-cohort repertoires.

Clones were sequenced by immunoSEQ multiplex PCR, and TCRdb holds only the in-frame ones, with some missing. The data hold fewer than 350,000 clones, with approximately 88% observed a single time. Overall study results and limits: It was reportedly the case that the classifier diagnosed cytomegalovirus status with high specificity and sensitivity. It was about 150 TCR beta chains that were listed as cytomegalovirus-associated.

Details on this clone: Its antigen is not identified.

From germline, CDR1 is SGHDN and CDR2 FVKESK. The CDR3 loop spans 16 amino acids. Deletions cut 5 bases from V and 0 bases from J, with 14 bases between. The sample was PBMCs. This TCR came from a woman aged 18-29 years in good health and CMV-seronegative. The gene calls are TRBV14 and TRBJ2-1, with D possibly matching TRBD2 (5 bases). The CDR3 is CASSTGLHRSYNEQFF. CDR3 nucleotide sequence: TGTGCCAGCAGCACGGGATTACACCGCTCCTACAATGAGCAGTTCTTC.